This note documents a single T cell receptor beta chain sequence. The CDR3 sequence is 15 residues long. V was shortened by 4 bases and J by 2 bases, with 13 bases between the two germline ends. Germline CDR1 reads SGDLS; CDR2 reads YYNGEE. The data are from a study of cytomegalovirus exposure and HLA in healthy donors. TCRdb's table, derived via immunoSEQ multiplex PCR, lists solely in-frame clones and lacks some. The sample consists of about 330,000 clones, roughly 89% of them appearing once. The specimen was PBMCs. The chain recombines TRBV9 with TRBJ2-1, with no clear D. The clonotype comes from a woman in her late teens or twenties in good health and CMV-seronegative. The CDR3 DNA reads TGTGCCAGCAGCCTCGGCAGGTTGACCTACAATGAGCAGTTCTTC. As protein: CASSLGRLTYNEQFF.